One and the same sample provided the 13 T cell receptor beta chains below, sequenced in a study of OX40 agonist ivuxolimab in advanced cancers. Some clones are missing from TCRdb's copy, which holds only in-frame ones; the method was immunoSEQ multiplex PCR. The data contain tens of thousands of clones, roughly 90% of them seen just once; the ten biggest clones take up about 20%. This specimen was CD4+ or CD8+ T cells sorted from blood, taken in a trial of the OX40 agonist ivuxolimab. Receptor source: an adult with an advanced solid tumor such as melanoma, head and neck, liver or kidney cancer.

This chain uses TRBV5-6 with TRBJ1-5, with a possible D match to TRBD1 (5 bases). Germline V lookup: CDR1 SGHDT, CDR2 YYEEEE. The V gene lost 0 bases and the J gene lost 4 bases, with 8 bases spanning the gap. The CDR3 has 14 residues. DNA of the CDR3: TGTGCCAGCAGCTTGGGGACAAATAATCAGCCCCAGCATTTT. The encoded protein is CASSLGTNNQPQHF.

The CDR3 DNA sequence: TGTGCCACCAGCTTCGGAACAGGGGCCTACGAGCAGTACTTC. This sequence encodes CATSFGTGAYEQYF. This chain uses TRBV15 with TRBJ2-7; 7 bases fit TRBD1. The germline CDR1 and CDR2 sequences are LNHNV and YYDKDF (reference sequence). The CDR3 runs to 14 residues. V lost 5 bases to trimming and J lost 2 bases; unmatched junction nucleotides: 6.

This chain links TRBV4-2 with TRBJ2-2, with no clear D. This CDR3 spans 14 amino acids. Deletions cut 1 base from V and 7 bases from J, with 10 bases between. Germline assignment: CDR1 LGHNA and CDR2 YNFKEQ. The CDR3 DNA sequence: TGTGCCAGCAGCCAAGCCCTAGTCCTCGGGGAGCTGTTTTTT. Translated, it gives CASSQALVLGELFF.

In regard to this clone: Other DNA sequences in the sample encode the same CDR3. The chain is built from TRBV7-9 and TRBJ2-3; D possibly corresponds to TRBD2 (5 bases). This CDR3 spans 14 amino acids. Germline V gene sequence: CDR1 SEHNR, CDR2 FQNEAQ (reference sequence). The V end lost 3 bases, the J end lost 0 bases, and 7 bases lay between the germline ends. The CDR3 reads CASSFGESTDTQYF. The DNA of the CDR3 is TGTGCCAGCAGCTTTGGGGAGAGCACAGATACGCAGTATTTT.

The gene calls are TRBV25-1 and TRBJ1-5; D gene ambiguous. V was shortened by 2 bases and J by 5 bases, with 7 bases between the two germline ends. The CDR3 extends over 13 amino acids. Per germline, CDR1 MGHDK and CDR2 SYGVNS. In DNA, the CDR3 is TGTGCCAGCAGTGAAGGTGTCTATCAGCCCCAGCATTTT. As protein: CASSEGVYQPQHF. Using reference TRBV25-1 and TRBJ1-5 for the parts outside the CDR3, the full variable domain is EADIYQTPRYLVIGTGKKITLECSQTMGHDKMYWYQQDPGMELHLIHYSYGVNSTEKGDLSSESTVSRIRTEHFPLTLESARPSHTSQYLCASSEGVYQPQHFGDGTRLSIL.

The chain joins TRBV13 to TRBJ2-1; 10 nucleotides agree with TRBD2. Trimming took 5 bases from V and 6 from J; bases not matched to a gene: 7. CDR1 is PRHDT and CDR2 is FYEKMQ in the germline V gene (reference sequence). There are 15 residues in the CDR3. The DNA for the CDR3 is TGTGCCAGCAGCGCCCGGCTAGCGGGAGTCAATGAGCAGTTCTTC. It encodes CASSARLAGVNEQFF. Full variable domain (missing parts from reference TRBV13 and TRBJ2-1): AAGVIQSPRHLIKEKRETATLKCYPIPRHDTVYWYQQGPGQDPQFLISFYEKMQSDKGSIPDRFSAQQFSDYHSELNMSSLELGDSALYFCASSARLAGVNEQFFGPGTRLTVL.

The CDR3 sequence: CASSLTQEPNQPQHF. CDR3 bases: TGTGCCAGCAGCTTAACCCAGGAGCCAAATCAGCCCCAGCATTTT. The rearrangement joins TRBV7-9 to TRBJ1-5; D call uncertain. Trimming stripped 2 bases from V and 4 bases from J, with 12 bases between. CDR3 length: 15 amino acids. Germline lookup yields CDR1 SEHNR and CDR2 FQNEAQ (reference sequence). The whole variable domain, filled in from reference TRBV7-9 and TRBJ1-5, reads DTGVSQNPRHKITKRGQNVTFRCDPISEHNRLYWYRQTLGQGPEFLTYFQNEAQLEKSRLLSDRFSAERPKGSFSTLEIQRTEQGDSAMYLCASSLTQEPNQPQHFGDGTRLSIL.

This clone was found once. The chain is built from TRBV4-3 and TRBJ2-7; D might be TRBD2 (6 bases). The ends were cut back, 1 base at V and 4 bases at J, with 14 bases in the middle. CDR3 length: 15 residues. Germline V lookup: CDR1 LGHNA, CDR2 YSLEER. CDR3 nucleotide sequence: TGCGCCAGCAGCCAAGTGCTTAGCGGAACTTACGAGCAGTACTTC. Protein: CASSQVLSGTYEQYF.

The rearrangement joins TRBV27 to TRBJ1-6; no clear D. This CDR3 is built from 15 residues. CDR1 and CDR2 (germline): MNHEY, SMNVEV (reference sequence). V lost 2 bases to trimming and J lost 7 bases, with 12 bases between them. CDR3 sequence (DNA): TGTGCCAGCAGTTTAGGTTTCTTCGAGAATTCACCCCTCCACTTT. It is translated as CASSLGFFENSPLHF.

The chain uses TRBV27 and TRBJ2-7, with TRBD2 matching over 8 bases. The V segment lost 1 base and the J segment 6 bases; nucleotides outside the gene matches: 8. Germline V gene data show CDR1 as MNHEY and CDR2 as SMNVEV (reference sequence). The CDR3 is 15 amino acids. The CDR3 spells CASSLYRAGVGEQYF. In DNA, the CDR3 is TGTGCCAGCAGTTTATACCGAGCGGGAGTGGGCGAGCAGTACTTC.

The chain recombines TRBV6-5 with TRBJ2-7, with TRBD2 identical over 9 bases. This CDR3 contains 14 residues. The germline V gene encodes CDR1 MNHEY and CDR2 SVGAGI. Unmatched junction bases numbered 1, after V lost 2 bases and J lost 2 bases. The CDR3 bases are TGTGCCAGCAGTTACGCTAGCGGGGCCTACGAGCAGTACTTC. It specifies CASSYASGAYEQYF.

The chain links TRBV7-9 to TRBJ2-7; 10 bases are a match to TRBD1. Germline assignment: CDR1 SEHNR and CDR2 FQNEAQ (reference sequence). Trimming at V came to 5 bases and at J to 4 bases, leaving 5 bases not matched to a gene. This CDR3 comprises 14 residues. CDR3 coding DNA: TGTGCCAGCAGCCCCGGGACAGGGGTTTACGAGCAGTACTTC. Its protein product is CASSPGTGVYEQYF.

The V gene is TRBV28, the J gene TRBJ2-1; D might be TRBD2 (5 bases). This CDR3 has 13 residues. Looked up from germline, CDR1 is MDHEN and CDR2 is SYDVKM. Deletions cut 3 bases from V and 8 bases from J, with 11 bases between. The CDR3 coding sequence is TGTGCCAGCAGTTTGAGCGGTAGGGATGAGCAGTTCTTC. It specifies CASSLSGRDEQFF. The whole variable domain, remainder taken from reference TRBV28 and TRBJ2-1, is DVKVTQSSRYLVKRTGEKVFLECVQDMDHENMFWYRQDPGLGLRLIYFSYDVKMKEKGDIPEGYSVSREKKERFSLILESASTNQTSMYLCASSLSGRDEQFFGPGTRLTVL.